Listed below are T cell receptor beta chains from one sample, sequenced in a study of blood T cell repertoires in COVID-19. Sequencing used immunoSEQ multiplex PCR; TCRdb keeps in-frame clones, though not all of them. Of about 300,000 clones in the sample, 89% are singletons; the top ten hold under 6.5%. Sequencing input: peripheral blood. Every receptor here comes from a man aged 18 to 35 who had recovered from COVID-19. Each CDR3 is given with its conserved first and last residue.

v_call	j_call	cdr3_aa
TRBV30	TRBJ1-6	CAWSPGSDNSPLHF
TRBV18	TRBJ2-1	CASSPQLLNSNEQFF
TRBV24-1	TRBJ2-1	CATSDFPHNEQFF
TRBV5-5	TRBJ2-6	CASSPGQGASGANVLTF
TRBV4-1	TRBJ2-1	CASSQGLAGGAYNEQFF
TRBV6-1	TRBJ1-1	CASSEGEELNTEAFF
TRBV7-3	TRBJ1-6	CASSPGGPNRPLHF
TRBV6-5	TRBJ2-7	CASSDSTRRGYEQYF
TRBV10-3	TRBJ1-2	CAISTETGSGYGYTF
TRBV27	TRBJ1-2	CASSSNRGSYGYTF
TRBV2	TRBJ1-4	CASRQDSGSSWNEKLFF
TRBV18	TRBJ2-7	CASSPAETYEQYF
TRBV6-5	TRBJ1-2	CASSSSQGARSGYTF
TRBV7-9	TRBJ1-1	CASSLPRVTEAFF
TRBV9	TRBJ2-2	CASSVATGGPNTGELFF
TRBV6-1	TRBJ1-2	CASSEGPDQDGYTF
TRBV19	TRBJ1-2	CASSIAAGGGYGYTF
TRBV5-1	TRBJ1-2	CASRDRQGTNYGYTF
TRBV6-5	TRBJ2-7	CASSSLAGGSIGQYF
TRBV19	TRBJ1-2	CASSIAGGQNYGYTF
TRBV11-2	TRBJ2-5	CASSLGDRTTQTQYF
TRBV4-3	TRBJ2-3	CASSHQRGTDTQYF
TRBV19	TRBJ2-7	CASNWEGDYYEQYF
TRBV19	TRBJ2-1	CASSIDPGAGGNEQFF
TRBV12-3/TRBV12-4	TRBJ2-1	CASSQTGAEQFF
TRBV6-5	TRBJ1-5	CASSPRDTYQPQHF
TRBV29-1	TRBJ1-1	CSVSSPSQGKAFF
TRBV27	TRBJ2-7	CASSLVTGSSYEQYF
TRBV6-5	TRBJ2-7	CASTGGGGPRYEQYF
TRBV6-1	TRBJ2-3	CASSEALAGGTDTQYF
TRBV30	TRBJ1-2	CAWSQGGDYGYTF
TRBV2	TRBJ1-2	CASSFGTGESYTF
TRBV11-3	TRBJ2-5	CASSLICLGQGIETQYF
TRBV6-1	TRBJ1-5	CASSDPGGGGYQPQHF
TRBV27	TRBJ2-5	CASSPVAGGKETQYF
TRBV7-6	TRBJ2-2	CASSAGHSRVSGELFF
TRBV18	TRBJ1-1	CASSLQGNNVNTEAFF
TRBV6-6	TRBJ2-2	CASSYSTGYAGELFF
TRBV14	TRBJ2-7	CASSQGRGAEYEQYF
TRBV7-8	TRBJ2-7	CASSFPTSGPYEQYF
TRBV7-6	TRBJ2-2	CASSLTQGSTGELFF
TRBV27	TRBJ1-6	CASSARQDANSPLHF
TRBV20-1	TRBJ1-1	CSASYMNTEAFF
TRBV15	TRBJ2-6	CATSRVGPGQSPGANVLTF
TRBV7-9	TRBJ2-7	CASSTHRTSGYEQYF
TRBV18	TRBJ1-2	CASSLNRPGQGTYGYTF
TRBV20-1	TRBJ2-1	CSASLGQGIGTSYNEQFF
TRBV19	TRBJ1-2	CASSIGAGNGYTF
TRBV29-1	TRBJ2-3	CSVVDSGRVTDTQYF
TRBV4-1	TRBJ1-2	CASSQRAEDRGDGYTF
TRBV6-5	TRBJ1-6	CASSYDGQGPSPLHF
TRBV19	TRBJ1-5	CASSTGTGTRQPQHF
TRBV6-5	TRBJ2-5	CASSHPEYQETQYF
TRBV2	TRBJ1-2	CASSPDSVDYGYTF
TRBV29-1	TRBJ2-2	CSVQGGATNTGELFF